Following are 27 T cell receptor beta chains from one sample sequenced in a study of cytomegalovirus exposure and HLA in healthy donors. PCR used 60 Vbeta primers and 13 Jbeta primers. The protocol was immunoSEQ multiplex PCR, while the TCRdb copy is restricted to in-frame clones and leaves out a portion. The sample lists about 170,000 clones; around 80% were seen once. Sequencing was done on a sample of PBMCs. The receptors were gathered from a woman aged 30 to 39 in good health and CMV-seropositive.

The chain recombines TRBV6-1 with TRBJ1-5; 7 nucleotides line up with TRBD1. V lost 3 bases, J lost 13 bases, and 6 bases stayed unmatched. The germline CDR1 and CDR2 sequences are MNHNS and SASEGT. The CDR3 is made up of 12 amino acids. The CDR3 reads CASSDSGTVQHF. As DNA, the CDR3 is TGTGCCAGCAGTGATTCCGGGACAGTTCAGCATTTT.

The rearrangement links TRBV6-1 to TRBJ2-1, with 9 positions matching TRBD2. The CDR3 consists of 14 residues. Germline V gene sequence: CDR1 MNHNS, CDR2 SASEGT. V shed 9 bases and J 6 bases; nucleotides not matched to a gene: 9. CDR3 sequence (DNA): TGTGCCAGTTCCAGGACTAGCGTTGGCAATGAGCAGTTCTTC. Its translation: CASSRTSVGNEQFF.

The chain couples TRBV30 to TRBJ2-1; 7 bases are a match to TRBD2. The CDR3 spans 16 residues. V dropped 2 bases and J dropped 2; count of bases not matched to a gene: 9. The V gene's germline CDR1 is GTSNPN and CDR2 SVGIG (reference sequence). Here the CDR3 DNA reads TGTGCCTGGAGTCTGGAGGGACTACCCGCCTACAATGAGCAGTTCTTC. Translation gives CAWSLEGLPAYNEQFF.

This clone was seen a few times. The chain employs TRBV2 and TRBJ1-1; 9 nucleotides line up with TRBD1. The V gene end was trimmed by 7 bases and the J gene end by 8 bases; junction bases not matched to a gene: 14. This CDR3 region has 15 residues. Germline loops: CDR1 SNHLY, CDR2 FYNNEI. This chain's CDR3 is CASTTSGQGFTEAFF. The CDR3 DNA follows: TGTGCCAGCACCACATCCGGACAGGGGTTTACAGAAGCTTTCTTT.

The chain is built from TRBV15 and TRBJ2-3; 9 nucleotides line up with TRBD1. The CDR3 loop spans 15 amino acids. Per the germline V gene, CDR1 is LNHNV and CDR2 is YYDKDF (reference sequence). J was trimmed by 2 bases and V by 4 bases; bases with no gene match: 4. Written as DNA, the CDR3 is TGTGCCACCAGCAAGGACAGGGGCTACACAGATACGCAGTATTTT. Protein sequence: CATSKDRGYTDTQYF.

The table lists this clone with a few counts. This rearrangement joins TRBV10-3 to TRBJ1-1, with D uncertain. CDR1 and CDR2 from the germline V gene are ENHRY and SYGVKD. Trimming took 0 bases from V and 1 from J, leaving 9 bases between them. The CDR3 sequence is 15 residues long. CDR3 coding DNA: TGTGCCATCAGTGAGTCTAACCGAGAGAACACTGAAGCTTTCTTT. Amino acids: CAISESNRENTEAFF.

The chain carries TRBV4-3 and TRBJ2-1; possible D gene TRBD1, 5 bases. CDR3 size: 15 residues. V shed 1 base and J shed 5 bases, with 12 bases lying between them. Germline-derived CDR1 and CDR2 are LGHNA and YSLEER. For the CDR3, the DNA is TGCGCCAGCAGCCAAGGGGCAGGGCGAAACAATGAGCAGTTCTTC. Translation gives CASSQGAGRNNEQFF.

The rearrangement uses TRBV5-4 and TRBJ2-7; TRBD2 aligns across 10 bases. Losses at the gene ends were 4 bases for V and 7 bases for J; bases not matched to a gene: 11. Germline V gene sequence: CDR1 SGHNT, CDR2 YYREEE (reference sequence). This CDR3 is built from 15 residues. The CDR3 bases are TGTGCCAGCAGCCGAGGACTAGCGGCTGCTAGAGAGCAGTACTTC. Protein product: CASSRGLAAAREQYF.

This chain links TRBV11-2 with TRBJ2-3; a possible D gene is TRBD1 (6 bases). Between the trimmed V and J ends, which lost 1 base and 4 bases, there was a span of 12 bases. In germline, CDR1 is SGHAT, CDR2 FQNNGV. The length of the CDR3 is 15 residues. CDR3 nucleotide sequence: TGTGCCAGCAGCTTAGCCGGGCAGGGGTCAGATACGCAGTATTTT. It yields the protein CASSLAGQGSDTQYF.

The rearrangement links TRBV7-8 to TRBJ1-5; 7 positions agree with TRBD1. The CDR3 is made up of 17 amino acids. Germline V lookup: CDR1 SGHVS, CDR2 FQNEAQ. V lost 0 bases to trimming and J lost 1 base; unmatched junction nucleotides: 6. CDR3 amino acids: CASSLAFGTVSNQPQHF. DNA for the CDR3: TGTGCCAGCAGCTTAGCTTTTGGGACAGTCAGCAATCAGCCCCAGCATTTT.

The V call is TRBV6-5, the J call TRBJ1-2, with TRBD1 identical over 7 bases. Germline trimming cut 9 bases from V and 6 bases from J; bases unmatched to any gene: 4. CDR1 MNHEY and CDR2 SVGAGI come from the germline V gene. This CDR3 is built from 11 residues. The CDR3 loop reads CARYRGHGYTF. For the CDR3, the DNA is TGTGCCAGGTACAGGGGTCATGGCTACACCTTC.

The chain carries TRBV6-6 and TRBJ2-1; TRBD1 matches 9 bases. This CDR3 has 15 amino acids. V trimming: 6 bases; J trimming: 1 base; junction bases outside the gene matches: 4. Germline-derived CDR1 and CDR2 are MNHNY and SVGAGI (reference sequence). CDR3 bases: TGTGCCAGCAGCCAACAGGGGGCTTCCTACAATGAGCAGTTCTTC. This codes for CASSQQGASYNEQFF.

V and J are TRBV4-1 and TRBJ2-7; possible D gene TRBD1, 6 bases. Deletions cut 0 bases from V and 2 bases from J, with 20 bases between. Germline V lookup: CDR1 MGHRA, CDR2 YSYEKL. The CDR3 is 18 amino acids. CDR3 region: CASSQDWGPAEATYEQYF. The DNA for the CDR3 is TGCGCCAGCAGCCAAGATTGGGGGCCAGCGGAGGCTACCTACGAGCAGTACTTC.

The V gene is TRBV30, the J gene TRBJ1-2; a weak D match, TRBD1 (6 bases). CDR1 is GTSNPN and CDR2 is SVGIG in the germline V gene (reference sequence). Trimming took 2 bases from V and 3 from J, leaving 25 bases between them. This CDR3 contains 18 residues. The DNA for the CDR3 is TGTGCCTGGAGTCTTCAGACAGGCCCGGGCGGTGGGGACTATGGCTACACCTTC. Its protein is CAWSLQTGPGGGDYGYTF.

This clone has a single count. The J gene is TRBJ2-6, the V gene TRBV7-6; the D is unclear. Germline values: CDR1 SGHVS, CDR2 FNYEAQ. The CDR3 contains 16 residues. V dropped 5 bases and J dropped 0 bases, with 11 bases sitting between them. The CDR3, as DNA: TGTGCCAGCAGCAACATAATAAGCTCTGGGGCCAACGTCCTGACTTTC. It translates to CASSNIISSGANVLTF.

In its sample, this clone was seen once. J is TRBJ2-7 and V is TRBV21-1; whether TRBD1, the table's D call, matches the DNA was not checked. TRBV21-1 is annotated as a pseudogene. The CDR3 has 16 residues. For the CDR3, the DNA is TGTGCCAGAAAGGAGGCGGGACAGGGGACGGTCTACGAGCAGTACTTC. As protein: CARKEAGQGTVYEQYF.

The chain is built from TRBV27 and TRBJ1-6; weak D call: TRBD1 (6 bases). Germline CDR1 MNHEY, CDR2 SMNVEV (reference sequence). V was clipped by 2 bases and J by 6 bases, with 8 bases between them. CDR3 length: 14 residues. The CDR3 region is CASSLGGSNSPLHF. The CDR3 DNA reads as TGTGCCAGCAGTTTAGGGGGCTCTAATTCACCCCTCCACTTT.

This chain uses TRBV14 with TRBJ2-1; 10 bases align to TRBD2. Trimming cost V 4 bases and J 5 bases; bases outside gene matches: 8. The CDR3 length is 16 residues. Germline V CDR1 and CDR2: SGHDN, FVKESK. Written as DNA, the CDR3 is TGTGCCAGCAGCCTGTTAGCGGGGGGACTAAACAATGAGCAGTTCTTC. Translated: CASSLLAGGLNNEQFF. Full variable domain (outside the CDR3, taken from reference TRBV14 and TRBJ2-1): EAGVTQFPSHSVIEKGQTVTLRCDPISGHDNLYWYRRVMGKEIKFLLHFVKESKQDESGMPNNRFLAERTGGTYSTLKVQPAELEDSGVYFCASSLLAGGLNNEQFFGPGTRLTVL.

In nucleotides, the CDR3 is TGTGCCAGCAGCTTGGGACAGGGAGCCTACGAGCAGTACTTC. Translation gives CASSLGQGAYEQYF. The J gene is TRBJ2-7, the V gene TRBV5-6; the match to TRBD1 covers 7 bases. The CDR3 runs 14 residues. Germline lookup yields CDR1 SGHDT and CDR2 YYEEEE. The ends lost 0 bases at V and 2 bases at J; junction bases unmatched: 2.

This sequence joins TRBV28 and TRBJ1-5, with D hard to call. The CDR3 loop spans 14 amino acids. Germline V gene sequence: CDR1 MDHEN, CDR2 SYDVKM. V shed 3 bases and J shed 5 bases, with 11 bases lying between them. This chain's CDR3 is CASSFSTDHQPQHF. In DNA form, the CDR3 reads TGTGCCAGCAGTTTTAGTACCGATCATCAGCCCCAGCATTTT.

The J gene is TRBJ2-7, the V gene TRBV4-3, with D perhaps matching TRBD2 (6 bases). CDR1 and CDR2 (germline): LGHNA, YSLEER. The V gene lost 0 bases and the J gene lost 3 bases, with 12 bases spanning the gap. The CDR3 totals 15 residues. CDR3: CASSQDGLADYEQYF. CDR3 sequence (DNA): TGCGCCAGCAGCCAAGATGGGTTAGCGGACTACGAGCAGTACTTC.

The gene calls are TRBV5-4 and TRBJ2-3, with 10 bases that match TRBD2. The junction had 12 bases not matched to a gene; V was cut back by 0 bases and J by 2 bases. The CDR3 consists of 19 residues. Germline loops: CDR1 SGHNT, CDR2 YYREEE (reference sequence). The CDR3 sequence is CASSLVPLGSGGFTDTQYF. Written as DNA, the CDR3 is TGTGCCAGCAGCTTGGTCCCCCTGGGTAGCGGGGGGTTCACAGATACGCAGTATTTT.

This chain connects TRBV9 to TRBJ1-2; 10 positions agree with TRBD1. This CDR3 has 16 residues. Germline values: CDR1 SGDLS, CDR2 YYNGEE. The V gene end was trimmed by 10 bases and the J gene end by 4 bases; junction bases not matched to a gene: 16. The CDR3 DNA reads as TGTGCCCCCCATTCGGAGACAGGGGGCGCTTTCTATGGCTACACCTTC. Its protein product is CAPHSETGGAFYGYTF.

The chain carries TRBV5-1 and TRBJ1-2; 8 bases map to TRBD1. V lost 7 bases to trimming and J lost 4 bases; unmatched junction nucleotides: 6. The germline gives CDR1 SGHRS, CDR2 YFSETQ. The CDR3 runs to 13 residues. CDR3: CASGVGTGYGYTF. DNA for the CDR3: TGCGCCAGCGGAGTTGGGACAGGCTATGGCTACACCTTC. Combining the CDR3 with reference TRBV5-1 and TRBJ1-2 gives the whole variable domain KAGVTQTPRYLIKTRGQQVTLSCSPISGHRSVSWYQQTPGQGLQFLFEYFSETQRNKGNFPGRFSGRQFSNSRSEMNVSTLELGDSALYLCASGVGTGYGYTFGSGTRLTVV.

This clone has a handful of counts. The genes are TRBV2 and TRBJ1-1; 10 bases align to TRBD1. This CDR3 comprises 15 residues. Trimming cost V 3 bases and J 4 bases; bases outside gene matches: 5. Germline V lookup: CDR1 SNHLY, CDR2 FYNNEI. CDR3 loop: CASSDPRTGGTEAFF. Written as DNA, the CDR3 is TGTGCCAGCAGTGATCCACGGACAGGGGGCACTGAAGCTTTCTTT.

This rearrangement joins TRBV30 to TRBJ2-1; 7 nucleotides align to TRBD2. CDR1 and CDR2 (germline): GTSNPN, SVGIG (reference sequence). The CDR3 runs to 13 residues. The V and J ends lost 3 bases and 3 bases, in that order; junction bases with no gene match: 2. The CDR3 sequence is CAWSSGGYNEQFF. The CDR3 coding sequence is TGTGCCTGGAGCTCGGGGGGCTACAATGAGCAGTTCTTC.

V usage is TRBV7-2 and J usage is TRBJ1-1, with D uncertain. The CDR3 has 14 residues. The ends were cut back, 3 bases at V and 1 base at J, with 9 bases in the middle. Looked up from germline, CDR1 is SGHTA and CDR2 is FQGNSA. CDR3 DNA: TGTGCCAGCAGCTTGGACTGGGGGAACACTGAAGCTTTCTTT. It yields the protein CASSLDWGNTEAFF.